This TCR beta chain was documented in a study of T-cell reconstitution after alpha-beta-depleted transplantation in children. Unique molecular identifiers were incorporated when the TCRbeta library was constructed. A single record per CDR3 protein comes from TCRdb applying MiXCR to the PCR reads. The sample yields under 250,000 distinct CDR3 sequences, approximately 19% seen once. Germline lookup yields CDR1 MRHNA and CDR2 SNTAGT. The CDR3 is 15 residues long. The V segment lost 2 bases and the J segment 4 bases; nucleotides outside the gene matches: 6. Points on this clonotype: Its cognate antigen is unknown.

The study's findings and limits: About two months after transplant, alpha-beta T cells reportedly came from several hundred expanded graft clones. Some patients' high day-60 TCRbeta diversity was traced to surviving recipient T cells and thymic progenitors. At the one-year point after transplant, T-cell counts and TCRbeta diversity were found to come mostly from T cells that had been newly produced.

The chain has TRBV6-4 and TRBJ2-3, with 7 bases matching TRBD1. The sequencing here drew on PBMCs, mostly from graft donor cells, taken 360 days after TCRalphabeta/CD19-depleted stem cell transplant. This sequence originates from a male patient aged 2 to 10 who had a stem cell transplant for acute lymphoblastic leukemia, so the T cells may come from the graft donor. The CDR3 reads CASSDPFQGADTQYF. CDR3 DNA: TGTGCCAGCAGTGACCCGTTCCAGGGGGCAGATACGCAGTATTTT.